One sample yielded the 18 T cell receptor beta chains listed below, sequenced in a study of early T cells in non-severe SARS-CoV-2 infection. TCRdb processed the 5' RACE reads anew with MiXCR; each CDR3 protein has one entry. The sample lists 55,000 to 75,000 distinct CDR3 sequences, 9.5% to 15% occurring once. Sequencing was performed on whole blood. The source of these receptors is an adult who was a healthcare worker with PCR-confirmed SARS-CoV-2 infection or an uninfected control (not recorded which).

This chain links TRBV6-5 with TRBJ1-2; D not certain. The CDR3 has 14 amino acids. CDR1 is MNHEY and CDR2 is SVGAGI in the germline V gene. Trimming shortened V by 2 bases and J by 8 bases, and 15 bases separated the two germline ends. For the CDR3, the DNA is TGTGCCAGCAGTTACGCCGAAGATGGTCGGGGCTACACCTTC. Translated, it gives CASSYAEDGRGYTF.

This clonotype was counted a few times. The chain uses TRBV27 and TRBJ1-2; a possible D gene is TRBD1 (5 bases). Germline V CDR1 and CDR2: MNHEY, SMNVEV (reference sequence). V was shortened by 6 bases and J by 4 bases, with 12 bases between the two germline ends. The CDR3 extends over 13 amino acids. CDR3 region: CASRETGTYGYTF. The CDR3, as DNA: TGTGCCAGCAGAGAAACCGGGACCTATGGCTACACCTTC.

The CDR3 protein is CASSVHTASHGGTQYF. The CDR3 DNA reads TGTGCCAGCAGCGTCCATACGGCCAGCCATGGGGGGACGCAGTATTTT. The chain has TRBV9 and TRBJ2-3; a possible D gene is TRBD2 (6 bases). Looked up from germline, CDR1 is SGDLS and CDR2 is YYNGEE. The CDR3 length is 16 residues. V was pared by 2 bases and J by 9 bases, with 22 bases between.

This clonotype was observed a few times. The rearrangement joins TRBV12-3 or TRBV12-4 to TRBJ2-1; the D call may be TRBD1 or TRBD2 (5 bases each). The V gene lost 6 bases and the J gene lost 5 bases, with 11 bases spanning the gap. CDR3 size: 13 residues. The CDR3 nucleotides read TGTGCCAGCAGAGGGGACCACAACAATGAGCAGTTCTTC. This gives the protein CASRGDHNNEQFF.

The chain is built from TRBV7-2 and TRBJ2-5; no clear D gene. The V gene's germline CDR1 is SGHTA and CDR2 FQGNSA. The V gene lost 3 bases and the J gene lost 5 bases, with 16 bases spanning the gap. The length of the CDR3 is 15 residues. The CDR3 nucleotides read TGTGCCAGCAGCTTGGGGTTTCGGGTCGAGGAGACCCAGTACTTC. This sequence encodes CASSLGFRVEETQYF.

This clonotype was counted ten times or more. The rearrangement uses TRBV12-3 or TRBV12-4 and TRBJ1-1; no firm D call. Trimming removed 7 bases at V and 1 base at J, with 10 bases between. The length of the CDR3 is 13 residues. DNA for the CDR3: TGTGCCAGCATCTTCCCCAGGAACACTGAAGCTTTCTTT. This codes for CASIFPRNTEAFF.

This clonotype was seen at least ten times. The chain links TRBV20-1 to TRBJ1-2, with D unclear. The CDR3 covers 11 residues. The germline CDR1 and CDR2 sequences are DFQATT and SNEGSKA (reference sequence). The ends were cut back, 3 bases at V and 7 bases at J, with 9 bases in the middle. The CDR3, as DNA: TGCAGTGCTAGCGAGAACAGTGGCTACACCTTC. Amino acids: CSASENSGYTF.

This clonotype was seen a few times. The genes are TRBV3-1 and TRBJ2-7, with 11 bases that match TRBD1. Germline V lookup: CDR1 LGHDT, CDR2 YNNKEL (reference sequence). The CDR3 runs to 15 residues. With V trimmed by 4 bases and J by 5 bases, 7 bases remained unmatched. This chain's CDR3 is CASSPGQGDYNEQYF. CDR3 nucleotides: TGTGCCAGCAGCCCGGGACAGGGGGACTATAACGAGCAGTACTTC.

The rearrangement uses TRBV6-5 and TRBJ1-6, with 9 bases that match TRBD1. CDR3 length: 16 residues. Germline V gives CDR1 MNHEY, CDR2 SVGAGI. J gave up 2 bases and V 6 bases, and 5 bases lay outside the gene matches. CDR3 sequence: CASSWDREAYNSPLHF. The CDR3 DNA sequence: TGTGCCAGCAGCTGGGACAGGGAGGCCTATAATTCACCCCTCCACTTT.

This clonotype was seen repeatedly, ten times or more. The chain is built from TRBV18 and TRBJ1-1; D gene unclear. Per germline, CDR1 KGHSH and CDR2 LQKENI. The CDR3 sequence is 13 residues long. V was cut by 7 bases and J by 0 bases, with 9 bases left in between. The CDR3: CASYDRMNTEAFF. Written as DNA, the CDR3 is TGTGCCAGCTATGATCGAATGAACACTGAAGCTTTCTTT.

The rearrangement joins TRBV20-1 to TRBJ2-1; TRBD2 agrees at 7 bases. Germline CDR1 reads DFQATT; CDR2 reads SNEGSKA (reference sequence). After removal of 1 base from V and 0 bases from J, the junction contained 6 bases not matched to a gene. The CDR3 runs to 16 residues. The CDR3 spells CSARVSSGASYNEQFF. Written as DNA, the CDR3 is TGCAGTGCTAGAGTGTCTAGCGGCGCCTCCTACAATGAGCAGTTCTTC.

This clonotype was found a few times. This sequence joins TRBV11-2 and TRBJ2-1, with no clear D. The CDR3 has 11 residues. Germline loops: CDR1 SGHAT, CDR2 FQNNGV. Trimming left V 5 bases short and J 10 bases short, with 9 bases between. The CDR3 spells CASSVYGEQFF. In DNA form, the CDR3 reads TGTGCCAGCAGCGTTTACGGGGAGCAGTTCTTC. Supplemented by reference TRBV11-2 and TRBJ2-1, the full variable domain reads EAGVAQSPRYKIIEKRQSVAFWCNPISGHATLYWYQQILGQGPKLLIQFQNNGVVDDSQLPKDRFSAERLKGVDSTLKIQPAKLEDSAVYLCASSVYGEQFFGPGTRLTVL.

This clonotype was counted only a few times. The rearrangement uses TRBV9 and TRBJ2-1, with 7 positions matching TRBD2. Trimming took 4 bases from V and 8 from J; bases not matched to a gene: 12. Germline V gene sequence: CDR1 SGDLS, CDR2 YYNGEE. The CDR3 is made up of 15 amino acids. In DNA, the CDR3 is TGTGCCAGCAGCCCCGGGACTACCGGGTGGGATGAGCAGTTCTTC. Its protein product is CASSPGTTGWDEQFF.

This rearrangement joins TRBV6-6 to TRBJ1-3; 7 bases fit TRBD1. The CDR3 is 18 amino acids. Germline V gene lookup returns CDR1 MNHNY and CDR2 SVGAGI (reference sequence). V trimming: 2 bases; J trimming: 2 bases; junction bases outside the gene matches: 12. The CDR3 DNA sequence: TGTGCCAGCAGTTACGTCCGGGACAGTGTCCCAGCTGGAAACACCATATATTTT. This gives the protein CASSYVRDSVPAGNTIYF.

The table lists this clonotype with many counts. V is TRBV20-1 and J is TRBJ2-5, with 14 bases aligning to TRBD2. The CDR3 spans 16 residues. Germline V gives CDR1 DFQATT, CDR2 SNEGSKA (reference sequence). The V segment lost 5 bases and the J segment 3 bases; nucleotides outside the gene matches: 8. CDR3 loop: CSAYTGTSGGEETQYF. The CDR3 region has the DNA TGCAGTGCTTATACCGGGACTAGCGGGGGAGAAGAGACCCAGTACTTC.

This clonotype has only a few counts. This sequence joins TRBV3-1 and TRBJ2-2, with no clear D. The CDR3 has 15 amino acids. Germline-derived CDR1 and CDR2 are LGHDT and YNNKEL (reference sequence). V was cut by 4 bases and J by 4 bases, with 13 bases left in between. In nucleotides, the CDR3 is TGTGCCAGCAGCCCGACGCCGATGCCCACCGGGGAGCTGTTTTTT. Translating gives CASSPTPMPTGELFF.

This clonotype was counted at least ten times. The rearrangement joins TRBV11-2 to TRBJ2-5; possibly TRBD1 for D (5 bases). Trimming pared 0 bases from V and 5 bases from J, leaving 19 bases between. Germline-derived CDR1 and CDR2 are SGHAT and FQNNGV. The CDR3 has 17 residues. Here the CDR3 DNA reads TGTGCCAGCAGCTTAGATCTTATTAGGGGCCCCGGGGAGACCCAGTACTTC. This gives the protein CASSLDLIRGPGETQYF.

This clonotype was detected only a few times. V gene TRBV3-1 combines with J gene TRBJ2-3, with 11 nucleotides matching TRBD2. Germline CDR1 reads LGHDT; CDR2 reads YNNKEL (reference sequence). This CDR3 has 15 residues. Trimming took 4 bases from V and 5 from J; bases not matched to a gene: 5. CDR3 protein: CASSPSGGRVDTQYF. The CDR3 bases are TGTGCCAGCAGCCCTAGCGGGGGGCGGGTAGATACGCAGTATTTT.